A single sample gave rise to the 17 T cell receptor beta chains below, sequenced in a study of T cells in Graves' hyperthyroidism and ophthalmopathy. Amplification yielded TCR beta CDR3 regions, with RNA transcripts as the source. RT-PCR in the first round (using the HTBI primer set) targeted the TCR CDR3. TCRdb fed the multiplex PCR reads into MiXCR, producing one record per CDR3 protein. Of roughly 500,000 distinct CDR3 sequences listed, around 45% are singletons. Sequences were obtained from peripheral blood or thyroid tissue (not recorded which). The receptors stem from an adult woman with Graves' disease, either hyperthyroidism or ophthalmopathy (not recorded which).

This clonotype was counted at least ten times. The chain links TRBV19 to TRBJ1-5, with no clear D. Per germline, CDR1 LNHDA and CDR2 SQIVND (reference sequence). V was pared by 6 bases and J by 4 bases, with 10 bases between. CDR3 length equals 13 residues. Here the CDR3 reads CASRRPPNQPQHF. CDR3 bases: TGTGCCAGTAGGAGGCCGCCGAATCAGCCCCAGCATTTT.

The V gene is TRBV7-2, the J gene TRBJ2-7; 9 positions match TRBD1. Germline V CDR1 and CDR2: SGHTA, FQGNSA. V dropped 2 bases and J dropped 4; count of bases not matched to a gene: 6. The CDR3 has 15 residues. The CDR3 DNA sequence: TGTGCCAGCAGCTTAATCGGGACAGGGTTGTACGAGCAGTACTTC. Translated, it gives CASSLIGTGLYEQYF. Filled out from reference TRBV7-2 and TRBJ2-7, the complete variable domain reads GAGVSQSPSNKVTEKGKDVELRCDPISGHTALYWYRQSLGQGLEFLIYFQGNSAPDKSGLPSDRFSAERTGGSVSTLTIQRTQQEDSAVYLCASSLIGTGLYEQYFGPGTRLTVT.

At least ten counts were recorded for this clonotype. This chain connects TRBV11-2 to TRBJ1-1, with D perhaps matching TRBD1 (6 bases). This CDR3 comprises 15 residues. CDR1 is SGHAT and CDR2 is FQNNGV in the germline V gene. Trimming left V 4 bases short and J 5 bases short, with 17 bases between. CDR3 DNA sequence: TGTGCCAGCAGCTCCCCCCGCAGGGGACGGACTGAAGCTTTCTTT. Its protein product is CASSSPRRGRTEAFF.

This chain's CDR3 is CATSRTGSYEQYF. DNA of the CDR3: TGTGCCACGAGTCGGACAGGATCCTACGAGCAGTACTTC. The chain employs TRBV24-1 and TRBJ2-7; TRBD1 agrees at 7 bases. This CDR3 comprises 13 residues. The germline V gene has CDR1 KGHDR and CDR2 SFDVKD. The V segment lost 10 bases and the J segment 1 base; nucleotides outside the gene matches: 6.

This clonotype was counted many times. The chain combines TRBV2 with TRBJ1-2; D may be TRBD1 (5 bases). This CDR3 is 15 amino acids long. The V gene lost 6 bases and the J gene lost 4 bases, with 18 bases spanning the gap. The germline gives CDR1 SNHLY, CDR2 FYNNEI. This chain's CDR3 is CASSHDSLLPYGYTF. The DNA of the CDR3 is TGTGCCAGCAGCCACGACAGCCTCTTGCCCTATGGCTACACCTTC.

The chain carries TRBV5-1 and TRBJ2-7; perhaps TRBD2 as D (5 bases). Germline CDR1 is SGHRS and CDR2 is YFSETQ. The CDR3 runs 13 residues. The ends were cut back, 2 bases at V and 7 bases at J, with 13 bases in the middle. This CDR3 is CASSFYRDQEQYF. The CDR3, as DNA: TGCGCCAGCAGCTTCTATCGGGATCAAGAGCAGTACTTC.

This clonotype appeared many times. The rearrangement uses TRBV24-1 and TRBJ1-5; tentative D call: TRBD1 (5 bases). V was pared by 4 bases and J by 2 bases, with 8 bases between. This CDR3 is 14 amino acids long. Germline V lookup: CDR1 KGHDR, CDR2 SFDVKD. The CDR3 here is CATSDRAGNQPQHF. CDR3 DNA sequence: TGTGCCACCAGTGACAGGGCCGGCAATCAGCCCCAGCATTTT.

Ten or more counts support this clonotype. V and J are TRBV6-1 and TRBJ1-5; D unresolved. Deletions cut 2 bases from V and 9 bases from J, with 5 bases between. The germline CDR1 and CDR2 sequences are MNHNS and SASEGT. The CDR3 has 11 amino acids. CDR3 sequence (DNA): TGTGCCAGCAGTGAACGAGGGCCCCAGCATTTT. This sequence encodes CASSERGPQHF.

The chain recombines TRBV20-1 with TRBJ1-1; D not resolved. The V and J ends lost 4 bases and 1 base respectively, with 7 bases between them. The CDR3 is 12 residues long. Germline CDR1 is DFQATT and CDR2 is SNEGSKA (reference sequence). The CDR3 reads CSAIVQNTEAFF. CDR3 DNA: TGCAGTGCTATCGTACAGAACACTGAAGCTTTCTTT.

There are many counts of this clonotype. The gene calls are TRBV6-6 and TRBJ1-1, with 10 bases lining up with TRBD1. Germline CDR1 and CDR2: MNHNY and SVGAGI (reference sequence). The CDR3 is made up of 13 amino acids. V lost 2 bases to trimming and J lost 10 bases; unmatched junction nucleotides: 4. The CDR3: CASSYRTGGGAFF. CDR3 bases: TGTGCCAGCAGTTACCGGACAGGGGGAGGAGCTTTCTTT.

The rearrangement links TRBV11-2 to TRBJ2-1, with D possibly being TRBD2 (6 bases). Trimming removed 7 bases at V and 8 bases at J, with 18 bases between. Germline-derived CDR1 and CDR2 are SGHAT and FQNNGV. The CDR3 has 14 residues. The CDR3 DNA is TGTGCCAGCACCACCGGGAGCTACCCGTATGAGCAGTTCTTC. The encoded protein is CASTTGSYPYEQFF.

This clonotype was observed a handful of times. The chain joins TRBV15 to TRBJ2-7; TRBD1 matches 7 bases. V shed 4 bases and J 2 bases; nucleotides not matched to a gene: 5. Germline V gene data show CDR1 as LNHNV and CDR2 as YYDKDF (reference sequence). The CDR3 contains 14 residues. The CDR3: CATSTLGTAYEQYF. CDR3 coding DNA: TGTGCCACCAGCACCCTAGGGACAGCCTACGAGCAGTACTTC.

The chain joins TRBV7-2 to TRBJ2-2; D is unresolved. Trimming stripped 1 base from V and 4 bases from J, with 7 bases between. Germline V gene data show CDR1 as SGHTA and CDR2 as FQGNSA. The CDR3 loop spans 14 amino acids. The CDR3 DNA reads as TGTGCCAGCAGCTTAGTTTCTAGCACCGGGGAGCTGTTTTTT. This translates into CASSLVSSTGELFF.

The chain employs TRBV15 and TRBJ2-7; D gene uncertain. CDR3 length: 14 amino acids. CDR1 and CDR2 from the germline V gene are LNHNV and YYDKDF (reference sequence). Trimming left V 3 bases short and J 1 base short, with 10 bases between. The CDR3 DNA is TGTGCCACCAGCAGGATGGCGGTATCCTACGAGCAGTACTTC. Protein product: CATSRMAVSYEQYF.

This clonotype has just a few counts. The rearrangement uses TRBV12-3 or TRBV12-4 and TRBJ1-2; D is perhaps TRBD1 (5 bases). Trimming stripped 3 bases from V and 5 bases from J, with 16 bases between. The CDR3 is made up of 15 amino acids. CDR3 protein: CASSLVGPGRYGYTF. DNA of the CDR3: TGTGCCAGCAGTTTGGTGGGGCCGGGGCGGTATGGCTACACCTTC.

This clonotype was recorded many times. This sequence joins TRBV14 and TRBJ2-2, with 9 bases that match TRBD1. The V and J ends lost 5 bases and 6 bases, in that order; junction bases with no gene match: 19. Per germline, CDR1 SGHDN and CDR2 FVKESK. The CDR3 totals 19 residues. The CDR3: CASSKGRDREIVVAGELFF. CDR3 in DNA: TGTGCCAGCAGCAAGGGCCGGGACAGGGAAATAGTGGTCGCCGGGGAGCTGTTTTTT.

This clonotype turned up a few times. The gene calls are TRBV27 and TRBJ2-2; D is perhaps TRBD2 (5 bases). CDR3 length: 16 amino acids. Trimming cost V 6 bases and J 7 bases, with 21 bases left between them. Germline CDR1 reads MNHEY; CDR2 reads SMNVEV (reference sequence). CDR3 protein: CASSRNPFRGNGELFF. The CDR3 bases are TGTGCCAGCAGCCGGAACCCCTTTCGGGGTAACGGGGAGCTGTTTTTT.